These T cell receptor beta chains were read from a single sample in a study of control samples from healthy donors and cancer patients. Profiling relied on immunoSEQ multiplex PCR, and the TCRdb table lists in-frame clones only, not all of them. The table records about 410,000 clones, over 75% of them present only once. Sequenced sample: PBMCs. These receptors all come from a man in his forties with head and neck cancer. The conserved cysteine and the conserved F or W are not part of the CDR3 here. The order of the fields is CDR3 length, V gene, J gene, D gene, CDR3 protein. A D gene is named only where the DNA matches it firmly.

11	TRBV9	TRBJ1-6	TRBD1	ASSEGQDGPLH
12	TRBV7-7	TRBJ2-7	TRBD1	ASSPGQGTYEQY
12	TRBV6-5	TRBJ2-2	-	ASSPNRASGELF
13	TRBV11-3	TRBJ2-2	-	ASSLDGVDTGELF
7	TRBV19	TRBJ1-1	-	AVGQGEL
13	TRBV5-1	TRBJ2-3	-	ASSATGRTTDTQY
14	TRBV5-4	TRBJ2-1	TRBD1	ASSKGQTSSYNEQF
11	TRBV7-9	TRBJ2-7	-	ASSFWDSYEQY
12	TRBV28	TRBJ1-3	TRBD1	ASRPGQPGNTIY
9	TRBV15	TRBJ1-3	-	ATSRGDTIY
13	TRBV6-1	TRBJ1-5	TRBD1	ASSEGGQGGQPQH
9	TRBV28	TRBJ1-5	-	ASSSDQPQH
14	TRBV7-2	TRBJ2-1	-	ASKLTLRETYNEQF
11	TRBV30	TRBJ2-7	-	AWNRGRSDEQY
14	TRBV7-9	TRBJ1-2	-	ASSLAIDWRIYGYT
13	TRBV7-8	TRBJ1-2	-	ASSLAQAGSYGYT
13	TRBV24-1	TRBJ1-5	TRBD1	ATSDSDRVGQPQH
14	TRBV6-6	TRBJ1-5	-	ASSYSIDYSNQPQH
14	TRBV5-1	TRBJ2-1	TRBD2	ASSLVAGVSYNEQF
12	TRBV3-1/TRBV3-2	TRBJ2-3	-	ASGLAASTDTQY
14	TRBV19	TRBJ1-5	-	ASKQGEPYSNQPQH
13	TRBV28	TRBJ1-3	TRBD1	ASSSDRGPGNTIY
12	TRBV19	TRBJ1-1	-	ASSIAGGGGAAF
15	TRBV24-1	TRBJ2-3	-	ATSDPGEGASTDTQY
14	TRBV6-6	TRBJ2-6	-	ASSPGQFSGANVLT
12	TRBV5-6	TRBJ1-2	-	ASSLKFQLYGYT
12	TRBV6-5	TRBJ1-5	-	ASLTGKSNQPQH
16	TRBV5-8	TRBJ2-2	TRBD2	ASSLGLAGSANTGELF
12	TRBV30	TRBJ1-3	TRBD1	AVDRGSSGNTIY
12	TRBV19	TRBJ2-5	-	ATQPARGQETQY
13	TRBV9	TRBJ1-3	-	ASSVAGASGNTIY
13	TRBV6-5	TRBJ1-6	-	ASNPYRAVPSPLH
14	TRBV5-1	TRBJ2-1	-	ASSLEGDPFYNEQF
14	TRBV7-2	TRBJ2-1	-	ASSLGGDSYYNEQF
13	TRBV7-2	TRBJ2-7	-	ASSLGYGVSYEQY
9	TRBV6-5	TRBJ1-4	TRBD1	ASSQSGTEF
11	TRBV10-1	TRBJ1-2	-	ASSMDSNYGYT
9	TRBV28	TRBJ2-7	-	ASGPTYEQY
14	TRBV2	TRBJ1-5	TRBD1	ASNGQGFLRNQPQH
12	TRBV2	TRBJ2-2	-	ASSEETNTGELF
15	TRBV3-1/TRBV3-2	TRBJ2-1	TRBD2	ASSRWGLAGANNEQF
12	TRBV6-5	TRBJ2-5	-	ASSLDGPQETQY
11	TRBV28	TRBJ1-5	-	ASSFPGNQPQH
11	TRBV5-4	TRBJ2-7	-	ASSSRGPYEQY
14	TRBV9	TRBJ2-7	TRBD2	ASSRLRGRGGDEQY
12	TRBV11-2	TRBJ1-5	-	ASSPRQADQPQH
15	TRBV11-2	TRBJ1-2	-	ASSLDLFTGRNYGYT
13	TRBV7-8	TRBJ2-7	TRBD2	ASSLVRTSSYEQY
13	TRBV7-8	TRBJ2-1	TRBD1	ASRSGGASYNEQF
15	TRBV28	TRBJ1-3	TRBD1	ASSNPGQTFSGNTIY
13	TRBV7-2	TRBJ2-2	TRBD1	ASRLDRGDTGELF
11	TRBV18	TRBJ2-3	-	ASSLLLEDTQY
12	TRBV11-3	TRBJ1-1	-	ASSLRGWNTEAF
14	TRBV27	TRBJ2-1	TRBD1	ASSLMTGGFYNEQF
12	TRBV2	TRBJ2-2	TRBD1	ASGTGGVTGELF
12	TRBV10-3	TRBJ1-4	TRBD1	AISDRGSNEKLF
12	TRBV6-5	TRBJ2-7	-	ASRDRPAPYEQY